This paragraph covers one T cell receptor beta chain sequence. Its antigen is currently unknown. Repertoires were generated with immunoSEQ multiplex PCR, while TCRdb's copy carries only in-frame clones and drops some. The sample includes 150,000 or so clones, roughly nine tenths of them seen just once. This specimen belongs to a study of T cell responses to AZD1222 COVID-19 vaccine. Study background: Second doses that came at about 4 or about 12 weeks were put together.

This CDR3 is 14 amino acids long. V lost 3 bases to trimming and J lost 2 bases, with 11 bases between them. Germline values: CDR1 MNHEY, CDR2 SMNVEV (reference sequence). Points from the study as a whole: Receipt of two AZD1222 doses was followed by a rise in Spike-specific TCR breadth and depth. Repertoires in all cases were sampled only once the peak T cell response had passed.

The specimen was peripheral blood, collected on day 0 of AZD1222 vaccination. This rearrangement joins TRBV27 to TRBJ2-7, with TRBD1 as a possible D gene (5 bases). The clonotype originates from an adult in good health. CDR3 in DNA: TGTGCCAGCAGTTTGACAGCCTTGACCTACGAGCAGTACTTC. This gives the protein CASSLTALTYEQYF.